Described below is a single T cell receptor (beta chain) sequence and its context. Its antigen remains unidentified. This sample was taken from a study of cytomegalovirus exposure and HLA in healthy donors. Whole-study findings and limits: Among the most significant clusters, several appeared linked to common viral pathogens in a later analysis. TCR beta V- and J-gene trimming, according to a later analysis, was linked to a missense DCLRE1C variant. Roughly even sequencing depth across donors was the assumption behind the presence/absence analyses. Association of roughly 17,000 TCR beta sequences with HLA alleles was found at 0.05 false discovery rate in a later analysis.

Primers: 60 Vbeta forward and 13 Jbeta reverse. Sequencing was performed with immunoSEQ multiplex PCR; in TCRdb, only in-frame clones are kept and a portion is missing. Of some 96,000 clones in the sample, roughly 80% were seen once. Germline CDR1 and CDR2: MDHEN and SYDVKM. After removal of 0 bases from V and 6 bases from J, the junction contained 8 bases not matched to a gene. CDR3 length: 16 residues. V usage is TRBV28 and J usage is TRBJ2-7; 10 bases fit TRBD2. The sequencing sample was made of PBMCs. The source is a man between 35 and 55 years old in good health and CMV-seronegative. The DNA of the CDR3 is TGTGCCAGCAGTTTATGGGCTAGCGGGAGTCTCGCCGAGCAGTACTTC. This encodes CASSLWASGSLAEQYF.